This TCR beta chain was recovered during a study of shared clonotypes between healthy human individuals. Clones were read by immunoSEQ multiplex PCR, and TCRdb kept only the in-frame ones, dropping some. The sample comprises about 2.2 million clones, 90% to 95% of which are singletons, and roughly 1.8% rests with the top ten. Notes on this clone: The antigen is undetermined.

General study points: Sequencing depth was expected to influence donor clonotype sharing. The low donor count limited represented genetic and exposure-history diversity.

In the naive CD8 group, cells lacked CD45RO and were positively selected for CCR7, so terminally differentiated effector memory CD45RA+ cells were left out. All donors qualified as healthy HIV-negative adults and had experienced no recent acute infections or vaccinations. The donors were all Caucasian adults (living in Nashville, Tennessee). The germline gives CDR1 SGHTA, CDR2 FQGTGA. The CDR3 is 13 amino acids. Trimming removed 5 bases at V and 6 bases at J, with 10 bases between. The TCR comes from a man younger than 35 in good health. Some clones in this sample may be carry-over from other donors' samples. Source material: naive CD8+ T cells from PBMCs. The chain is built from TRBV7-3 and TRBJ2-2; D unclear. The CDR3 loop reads CASSVHTPGELFF. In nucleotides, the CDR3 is TGTGCCAGCAGCGTTCACACGCCCGGGGAGCTGTTTTTT.